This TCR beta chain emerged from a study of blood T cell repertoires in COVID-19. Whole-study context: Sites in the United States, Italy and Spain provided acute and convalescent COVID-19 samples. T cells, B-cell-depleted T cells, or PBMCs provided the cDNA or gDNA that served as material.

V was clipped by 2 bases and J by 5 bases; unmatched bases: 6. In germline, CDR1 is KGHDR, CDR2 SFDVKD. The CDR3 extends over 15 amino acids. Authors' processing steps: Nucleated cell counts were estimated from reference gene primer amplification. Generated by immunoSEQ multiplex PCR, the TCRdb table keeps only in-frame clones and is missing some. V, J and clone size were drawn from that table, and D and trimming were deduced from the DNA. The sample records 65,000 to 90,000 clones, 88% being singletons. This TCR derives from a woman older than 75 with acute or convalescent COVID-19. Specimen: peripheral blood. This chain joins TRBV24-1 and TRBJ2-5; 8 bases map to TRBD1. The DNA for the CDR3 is TGTGCCACCAGTGATTCCAGACAGGGGACGGAGACCCAGTACTTC. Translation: CATSDSRQGTETQYF.